The clone carrying this T cell receptor beta chain came up once. In assigning cohorts, the study relied on participant-reported clinical history. The data stem from a study of blood T cell repertoires in COVID-19. Study information: The United States, Italy and Spain provided the acute and convalescent COVID-19 samples.

The CDR3 loop spans 13 amino acids. Germline V CDR1 and CDR2: MDHEN, SYDVKM. Between the trimmed V and J ends, which lost 3 bases and 8 bases, there was a span of 8 bases. Only in-frame clones appear in the TCRdb table, and some are missing; sequencing was by immunoSEQ multiplex PCR. The top ten hold approximately 4% of the sample, which has over 50,000 clones, approximately 81% seen once. The chain employs TRBV28 and TRBJ1-6, with D unresolved. This sequence was found in a middle-aged woman with acute COVID-19. The specimen was PBMCs or T cells enriched from blood (not recorded which). The CDR3 loop reads CASSLAQYSPLHF. DNA for the CDR3: TGTGCCAGCAGTTTGGCCCAGTATTCACCCCTCCACTTT.